This is a list of T cell receptor beta chains from one sample in a study of blood T cell repertoires in COVID-19. Profiling relied on immunoSEQ multiplex PCR, and the TCRdb table lists in-frame clones only, not all of them. The sample lists 100,000 to 150,000 clones, about four fifths occurring once. The sample comprised peripheral blood. The receptors were sampled from a woman in her 70s with acute or convalescent COVID-19. CDR3s include the opening cysteine and the closing phenylalanine or tryptophan. Fields, in order: J gene, D gene, clone size, V gene, CDR3 protein, CDR3 DNA. A D gene is named only where the DNA matches it firmly. Some rows have no size entry. The others give once, few or many, or a class for an expanded clone.

TRBJ2-2 TRBD1 NA TRBV2 CASSELRTGNTGELFF TGTGCCAGCAGTGAACTTCGGACAGGCAACACCGGGGAGCTGTTTTTT
TRBJ2-7 NA NA TRBV7-9 CASSLGGGGESYEQYF TGTGCCAGCAGCTTAGGGGGTGGTGGGGAGTCCTACGAGCAGTACTTC
TRBJ2-2 TRBD1 NA TRBV29-1 CSVKTGTGNTGELFF TGCAGCGTAAAAACCGGGACAGGAAACACCGGGGAGCTGTTTTTT
TRBJ1-6 NA NA TRBV6-5 CASSYSGSSYNSPLHF TGTGCCAGCAGTTACTCGGGGAGCTCCTATAATTCACCCCTCCACTTT
TRBJ2-1 TRBD1 NA TRBV28 CASSQDRAEFF TGTGCCAGCAGTCAGGACAGGGCGGAGTTCTTC
TRBJ2-1 TRBD2 NA TRBV15 CATSGTSGGANEQFF TGTGCCACCAGCGGGACTAGCGGGGGGGCCAATGAGCAGTTCTTC
TRBJ1-2 TRBD1 NA TRBV29-1 CSGGQGPYGYTF TGCAGCGGTGGACAGGGCCCCTATGGCTACACCTTC
TRBJ2-7 TRBD2 NA TRBV27 CASSLGRGSYEQYF TGTGCCAGCAGTTTAGGGAGGGGTTCCTACGAGCAGTACTTC
TRBJ2-3 NA NA TRBV29-1 CSAVFWGQGTDTQYF TGCAGCGCTGTCTTTTGGGGGCAGGGCACAGATACGCAGTATTTT
TRBJ2-5 TRBD2 NA TRBV5-1 CASSRASGGFQETQYF TGCGCCAGCAGCAGGGCTAGCGGGGGTTTCCAAGAGACCCAGTACTTC
TRBJ2-1 TRBD1 NA TRBV7-2 CASSATGGFFGNEQFF TGTGCCAGCAGCGCGACAGGGGGCTTCTTCGGCAATGAGCAGTTCTTC
TRBJ1-2 NA NA TRBV6-4 CASSLEGPLANYGYTF TGTGCCAGCAGTTTGGAGGGTCCCCTAGCTAACTATGGCTACACCTTC
TRBJ2-1 TRBD2 once TRBV7-2 CASSLIPGGEQFF TGTGCCAGCAGCTTAATACCGGGGGGTGAGCAGTTCTTC
TRBJ1-2 TRBD1 NA TRBV24-1 CATSQQGYGYTF TGTGCCACCAGTCAACAGGGGTATGGCTACACCTTC
TRBJ2-7 NA NA TRBV5-1 CASSLEGEYEQYF TGCGCCAGCAGCTTGGAGGGAGAGTACGAGCAGTACTTC
TRBJ1-3 NA NA TRBV11-3 CASSLSPGNTIYF TGTGCCAGCAGCTTGTCTCCTGGAAACACCATATATTTT
TRBJ1-6 NA NA TRBV27 CASSSRSGIRVAYNSPLHF TGTGCCAGCAGTTCGCGTAGCGGAATAAGAGTTGCCTATAATTCACCCCTCCACTTT
TRBJ1-1 NA NA TRBV7-2 CASSARMEDTEAFF TGTGCCAGCAGCGCTAGGATGGAGGACACTGAAGCTTTCTTT
TRBJ1-6 NA NA TRBV2 CASSVRYNSPLHF TGTGCCAGCAGTGTCCGGTATAATTCACCCCTCCACTTT
TRBJ1-5 NA NA TRBV4-3 CASSQEHRQSLKQPQHF TGCGCCAGCAGCCAAGAACACCGACAGTCTTTAAAACAGCCCCAGCATTTT
TRBJ1-5 NA NA TRBV12-5 CASGWGGSNQPQHF TGTGCTAGTGGTTGGGGGGGGAGCAATCAGCCCCAGCATTTT
TRBJ2-3 NA NA TRBV19 CASSRNPTNTQYF TGTGCCAGTAGTCGAAATCCGACAAATACGCAGTATTTT
TRBJ1-2 TRBD1 NA TRBV6-1 CASSELDRAYGYTF TGTGCCAGCAGTGAATTGGACAGGGCTTATGGCTACACCTTC
TRBJ1-4 NA NA TRBV28 CASSFRLTNEKLFF TGTGCCAGCAGTTTTAGACTGACTAATGAAAAACTGTTTTTT
TRBJ2-3 NA once TRBV2 CASSSTPLGLTQGNTQYF TGTGCCAGCAGTTCTACCCCACTCGGACTCACCCAAGGGAATACGCAGTATTTT
TRBJ1-2 NA NA TRBV29-1 CSGRTPGLNYGYTF TGCAGCGGTCGGACTCCGGGCCTCAACTATGGCTACACCTTC
TRBJ1-2 TRBD1 NA TRBV4-3 CASSQDWAGQNYGYTF TGCGCCAGCAGCCAAGATTGGGCGGGACAGAACTATGGCTACACCTTC
TRBJ1-2 NA NA TRBV24-1 CATSASHPGDGYTF TGTGCCACCAGTGCCAGTCACCCAGGGGATGGCTACACCTTC
TRBJ2-2 NA NA TRBV10-3 CAIRKEEPNTGELFF TGTGCCATAAGAAAGGAGGAACCGAACACCGGGGAGCTGTTTTTT
TRBJ2-5 TRBD2 NA TRBV3-1/TRBV3-2 CASRGSGGPGETQYF TGTGCCAGCAGGGGTAGCGGGGGGCCGGGGGAGACCCAGTACTTC
TRBJ1-2 NA NA TRBV3-1/TRBV3-2 CASSQVGGPNYGYTF TGTGCCAGCAGCCAAGTTGGGGGCCCAAACTATGGCTACACCTTC
TRBJ1-1 NA NA TRBV3-1/TRBV3-2 CASSQGAVSEAFF TGTGCCAGCAGCCAGGGGGCGGTAAGTGAAGCTTTCTTT
TRBJ1-2 NA NA TRBV11-1 CASSLAWGAWESYTF TGTGCCAGCAGCTTAGCGTGGGGAGCTTGGGAGAGCTACACCTTC
TRBJ2-1 TRBD1 NA TRBV7-2 CASSLVRGLLTNEQFF TGTGCCAGCAGCTTAGTGAGGGGGCTCCTTACTAATGAGCAGTTCTTC
TRBJ1-1 NA NA TRBV15 CATSRDRLGGVGEAFF TGTGCCACCAGCAGAGATCGCCTCGGGGGGGTTGGTGAAGCTTTCTTT
TRBJ1-2 NA NA TRBV5-3 CARSGSNYGYTF TGTGCCAGAAGCGGCTCTAACTATGGCTACACCTTC